The rows below give T cell receptor beta chains drawn from one sample of a study of blood T cell repertoires in COVID-19. Assay: immunoSEQ multiplex PCR; the TCRdb copy retains only in-frame clones and omits some. The table lists 150,000 or so clones, around nine tenths of them singletons, with roughly an eighth in the top ten. Sequencing input: peripheral blood. The receptors shown here come from a woman aged 65 to 85 with COVID-19, enrolled during active disease. Both conserved end residues are trimmed from each CDR3. The D gene is left open where the match is weak.

TRBD2	TRBV11-3	TRBJ2-2	ASSSSSGPNTGELF
NA	TRBV7-2	TRBJ1-5	ASSLRLRGQPQH
NA	TRBV7-2	TRBJ1-1	ASRRPGIGEAF
NA	TRBV7-2	TRBJ1-4	ASSPMSGTTNEKLF
TRBD1	TRBV19	TRBJ1-6	ASSNFQDRGNSPLH
NA	TRBV19	TRBJ1-4	ASSRTTNNEKLF
TRBD2	TRBV28	TRBJ2-7	ASSSSRDYPGYEQY
TRBD1	TRBV2	TRBJ1-5	ASSERPPGTGANQPQH
TRBD1	TRBV19	TRBJ1-1	ASSPGRDRGYTEAF
TRBD1	TRBV11-3	TRBJ2-7	ASSHGQDYEQY
TRBD1	TRBV27	TRBJ1-6	ASSPAGTGHSPLH
NA	TRBV28	TRBJ1-4	ASSSTGQPNEKLF
TRBD2	TRBV19	TRBJ2-3	ASRRATSGGGTDTQY
NA	TRBV27	TRBJ2-5	ASSARVPETQY
TRBD1	TRBV27	TRBJ2-6	ASSQGARSSGANVLT
TRBD2	TRBV11-2	TRBJ2-5	ASSLDQGGGTQY
NA	TRBV5-1	TRBJ2-3	ASSFRDNAPDTQY
TRBD1	TRBV5-1	TRBJ2-7	ASSSGTGVYEQY
NA	TRBV5-1	TRBJ1-1	ASSRELSTEAF
NA	TRBV7-9	TRBJ1-6	ASSLAESPNSPLH
TRBD1	TRBV6-5	TRBJ1-4	ASRYQGGKEKLF
NA	TRBV6-5	TRBJ2-7	ASTWGSGSYEQY
TRBD1	TRBV14	TRBJ2-3	ASSPLTTGITDTQY
TRBD1	TRBV19	TRBJ1-2	ASSASGQAPGYT
TRBD2	TRBV10-3	TRBJ2-5	AIRASLAGGNRQETQY
NA	TRBV5-1	TRBJ1-2	ASSLDGGQGYT
NA	TRBV7-9	TRBJ2-3	ASSRGAPGTDTQY
TRBD2	TRBV5-1	TRBJ2-2	ASSLERGVTGELF
NA	TRBV19	TRBJ2-2	ASSSGQPVSGELF
TRBD2	TRBV29-1	TRBJ2-1	SVVAGRDYNEQF
TRBD1	TRBV29-1	TRBJ1-1	SAGQGARGTEAF
TRBD2	TRBV7-2	TRBJ2-1	ASSLALFGGVNEQF
NA	TRBV19	TRBJ2-1	ATSSRGDSYNEQF
NA	TRBV29-1	TRBJ1-2	SVLQGNGYT
TRBD2	TRBV9	TRBJ2-2	ASSVAPGGRYTGELF
NA	TRBV5-6	TRBJ2-7	ASSILQGLYYEQY
NA	TRBV5-1	TRBJ1-6	ASSLVGENSPLH
NA	TRBV11-2	TRBJ2-7	ASSHQRAAYEQY
TRBD1	TRBV5-1	TRBJ2-2	ASSQGDRGSPGELF
NA	TRBV2	TRBJ2-4	ASSNSGVNIQY
NA	TRBV18	TRBJ2-2	ASSLEQANTGELF
NA	TRBV28	TRBJ1-3	ASSSPGGAGNTIY
TRBD1	TRBV9	TRBJ1-6	ASSAEDRGLNSPLH
NA	TRBV23-1	TRBJ2-6	ASSQSSAGGSSGANVLT
TRBD1	TRBV19	TRBJ1-2	ASSITGARGYT
NA	TRBV12-3/TRBV12-4	TRBJ1-1	ASSKDQDTEAF
TRBD1	TRBV6-5	TRBJ2-1	ASSRTGSYNEQF
NA	TRBV18	TRBJ2-3	ASSLTRSGTDTQY
NA	TRBV20-1	TRBJ2-7	SAADNYEQY
NA	TRBV15	TRBJ2-1	ATSPGGSGNEQF
NA	TRBV28	TRBJ2-5	ASSFSGTSETQY
NA	TRBV28	TRBJ1-2	ASSARQWPNYGYT
TRBD1	TRBV18	TRBJ1-6	ASSPRRDRGAPLH
NA	TRBV10-3	TRBJ1-5	ATWGGVHQPQH
NA	TRBV6-2/TRBV6-3	TRBJ2-6	ASSYLATGLLWANVLT
NA	TRBV3-1/TRBV3-2	TRBJ2-7	ASSLGPGVYEQY
TRBD1	TRBV5-1	TRBJ1-4	ASSSTGGEKLF
TRBD2	TRBV7-9	TRBJ2-2	ASSLGAGDTGELF
TRBD1	TRBV28	TRBJ2-7	ASRGTGTYEQY
NA	TRBV27	TRBJ1-1	ASSSRGWGSTEAF